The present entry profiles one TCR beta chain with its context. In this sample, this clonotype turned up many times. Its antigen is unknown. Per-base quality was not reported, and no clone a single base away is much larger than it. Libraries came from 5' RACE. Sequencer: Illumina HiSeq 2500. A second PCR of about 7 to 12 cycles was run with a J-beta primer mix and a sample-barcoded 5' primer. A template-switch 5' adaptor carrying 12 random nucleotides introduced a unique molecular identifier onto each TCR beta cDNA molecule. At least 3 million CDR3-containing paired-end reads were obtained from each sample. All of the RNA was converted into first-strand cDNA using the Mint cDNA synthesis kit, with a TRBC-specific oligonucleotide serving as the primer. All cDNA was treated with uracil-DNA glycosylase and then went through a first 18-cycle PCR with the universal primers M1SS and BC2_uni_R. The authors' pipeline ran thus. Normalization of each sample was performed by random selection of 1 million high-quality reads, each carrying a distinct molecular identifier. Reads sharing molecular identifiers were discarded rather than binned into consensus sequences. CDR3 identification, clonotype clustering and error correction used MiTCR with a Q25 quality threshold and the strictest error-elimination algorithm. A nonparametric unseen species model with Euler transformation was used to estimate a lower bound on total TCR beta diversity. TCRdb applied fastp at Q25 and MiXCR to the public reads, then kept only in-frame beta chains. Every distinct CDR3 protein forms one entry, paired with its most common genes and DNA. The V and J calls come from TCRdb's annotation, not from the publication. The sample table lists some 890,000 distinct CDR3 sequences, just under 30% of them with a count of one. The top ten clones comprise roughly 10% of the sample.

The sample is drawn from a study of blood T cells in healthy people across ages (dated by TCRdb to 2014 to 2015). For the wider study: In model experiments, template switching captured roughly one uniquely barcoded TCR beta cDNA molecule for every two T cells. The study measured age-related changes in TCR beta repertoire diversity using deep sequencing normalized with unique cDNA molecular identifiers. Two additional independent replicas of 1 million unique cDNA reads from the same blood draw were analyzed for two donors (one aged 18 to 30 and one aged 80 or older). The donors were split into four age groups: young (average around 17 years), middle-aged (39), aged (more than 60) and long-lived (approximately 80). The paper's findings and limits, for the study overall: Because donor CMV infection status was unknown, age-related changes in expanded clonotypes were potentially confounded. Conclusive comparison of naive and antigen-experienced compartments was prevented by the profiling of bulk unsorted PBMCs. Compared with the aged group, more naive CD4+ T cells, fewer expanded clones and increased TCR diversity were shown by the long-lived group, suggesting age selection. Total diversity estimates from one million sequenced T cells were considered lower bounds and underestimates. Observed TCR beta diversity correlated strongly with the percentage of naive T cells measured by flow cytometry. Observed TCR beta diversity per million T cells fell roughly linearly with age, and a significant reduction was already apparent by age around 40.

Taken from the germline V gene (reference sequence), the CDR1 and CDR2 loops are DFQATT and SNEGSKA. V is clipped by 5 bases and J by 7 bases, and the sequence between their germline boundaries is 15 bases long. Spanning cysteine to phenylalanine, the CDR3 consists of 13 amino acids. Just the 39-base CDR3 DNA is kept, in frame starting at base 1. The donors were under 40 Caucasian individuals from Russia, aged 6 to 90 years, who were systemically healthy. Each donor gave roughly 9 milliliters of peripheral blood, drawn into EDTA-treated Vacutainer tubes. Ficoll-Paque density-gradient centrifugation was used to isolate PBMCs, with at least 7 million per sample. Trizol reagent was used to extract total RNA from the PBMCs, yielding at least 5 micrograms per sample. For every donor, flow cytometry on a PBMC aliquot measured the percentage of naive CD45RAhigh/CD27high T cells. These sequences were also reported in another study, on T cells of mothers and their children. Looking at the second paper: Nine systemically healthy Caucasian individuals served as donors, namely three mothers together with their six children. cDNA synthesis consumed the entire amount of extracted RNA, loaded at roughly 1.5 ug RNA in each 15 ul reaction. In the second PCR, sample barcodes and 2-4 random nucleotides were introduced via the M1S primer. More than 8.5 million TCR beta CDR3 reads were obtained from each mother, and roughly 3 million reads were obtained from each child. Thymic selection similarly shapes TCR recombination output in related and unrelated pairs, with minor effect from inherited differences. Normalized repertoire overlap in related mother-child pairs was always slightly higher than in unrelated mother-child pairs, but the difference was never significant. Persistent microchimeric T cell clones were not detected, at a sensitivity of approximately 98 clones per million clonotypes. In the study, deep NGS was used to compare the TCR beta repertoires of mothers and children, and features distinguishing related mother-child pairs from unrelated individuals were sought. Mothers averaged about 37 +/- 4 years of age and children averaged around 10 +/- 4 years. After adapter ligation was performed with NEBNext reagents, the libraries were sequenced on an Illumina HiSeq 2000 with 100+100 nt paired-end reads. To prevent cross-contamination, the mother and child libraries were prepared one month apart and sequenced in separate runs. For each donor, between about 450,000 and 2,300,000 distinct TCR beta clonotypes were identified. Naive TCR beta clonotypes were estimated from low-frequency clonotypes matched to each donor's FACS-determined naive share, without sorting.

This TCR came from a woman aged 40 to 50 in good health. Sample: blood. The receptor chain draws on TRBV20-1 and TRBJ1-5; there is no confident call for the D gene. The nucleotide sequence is TGCAGTGCTTTGGCCAGTTCGAAGCAGCCCCAGCATTTT. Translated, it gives CSALASSKQPQHF.